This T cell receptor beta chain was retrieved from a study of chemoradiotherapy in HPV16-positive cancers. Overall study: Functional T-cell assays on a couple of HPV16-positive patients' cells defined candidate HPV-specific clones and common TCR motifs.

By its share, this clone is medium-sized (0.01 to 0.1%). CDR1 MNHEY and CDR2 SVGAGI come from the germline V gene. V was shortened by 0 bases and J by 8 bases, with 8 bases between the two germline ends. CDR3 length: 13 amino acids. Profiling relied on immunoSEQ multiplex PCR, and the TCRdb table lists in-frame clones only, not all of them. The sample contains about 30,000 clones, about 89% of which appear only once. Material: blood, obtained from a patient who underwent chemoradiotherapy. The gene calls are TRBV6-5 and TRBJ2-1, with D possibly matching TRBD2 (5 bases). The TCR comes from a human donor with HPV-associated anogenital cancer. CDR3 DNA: TGTGCCAGCAGTTACTCGGGGAGCGATGAGCAGTTCTTC. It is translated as CASSYSGSDEQFF.